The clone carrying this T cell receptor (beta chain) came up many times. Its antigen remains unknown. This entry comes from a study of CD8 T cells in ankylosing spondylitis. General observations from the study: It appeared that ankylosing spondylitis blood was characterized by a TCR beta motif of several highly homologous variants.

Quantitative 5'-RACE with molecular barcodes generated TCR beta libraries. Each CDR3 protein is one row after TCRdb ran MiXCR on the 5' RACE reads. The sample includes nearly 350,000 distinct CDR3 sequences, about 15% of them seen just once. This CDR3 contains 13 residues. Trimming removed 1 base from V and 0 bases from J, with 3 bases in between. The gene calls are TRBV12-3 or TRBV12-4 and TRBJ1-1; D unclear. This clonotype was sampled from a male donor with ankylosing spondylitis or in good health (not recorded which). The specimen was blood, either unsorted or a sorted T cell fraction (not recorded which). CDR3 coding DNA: TGTGCCAGCAGTTTAGGGCTGAACACTGAAGCTTTCTTT. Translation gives CASSLGLNTEAFF.